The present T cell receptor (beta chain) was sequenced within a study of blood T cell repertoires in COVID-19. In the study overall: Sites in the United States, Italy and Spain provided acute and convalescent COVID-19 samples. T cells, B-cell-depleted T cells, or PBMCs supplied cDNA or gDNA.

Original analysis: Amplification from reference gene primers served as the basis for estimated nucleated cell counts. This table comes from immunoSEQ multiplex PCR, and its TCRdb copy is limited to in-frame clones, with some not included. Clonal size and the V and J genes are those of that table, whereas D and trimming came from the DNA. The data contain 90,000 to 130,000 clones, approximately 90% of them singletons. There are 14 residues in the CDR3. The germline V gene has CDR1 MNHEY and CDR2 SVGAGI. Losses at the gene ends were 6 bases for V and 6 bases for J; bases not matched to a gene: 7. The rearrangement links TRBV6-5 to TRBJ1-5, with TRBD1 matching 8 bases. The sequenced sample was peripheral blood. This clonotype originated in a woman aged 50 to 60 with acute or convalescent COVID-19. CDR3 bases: TGTGCCAGCAGCAATTCAGGGGGCTTTCAGCCCCAGCATTTT. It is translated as CASSNSGGFQPQHF.